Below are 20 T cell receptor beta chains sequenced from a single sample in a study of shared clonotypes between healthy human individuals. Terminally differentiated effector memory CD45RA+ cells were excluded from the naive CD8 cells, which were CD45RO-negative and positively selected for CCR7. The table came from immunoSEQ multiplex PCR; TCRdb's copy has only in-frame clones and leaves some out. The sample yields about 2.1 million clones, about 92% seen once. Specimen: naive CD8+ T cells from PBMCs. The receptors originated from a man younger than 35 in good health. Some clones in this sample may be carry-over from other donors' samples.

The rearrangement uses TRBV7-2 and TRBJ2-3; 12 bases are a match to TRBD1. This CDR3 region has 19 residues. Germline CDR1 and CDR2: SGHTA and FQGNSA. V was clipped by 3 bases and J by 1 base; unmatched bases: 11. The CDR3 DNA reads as TGTGCCAGCAGCTTTAGCCCCCGGGACAGGGGGCACGGCACAGATACGCAGTATTTT. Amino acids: CASSFSPRDRGHGTDTQYF.

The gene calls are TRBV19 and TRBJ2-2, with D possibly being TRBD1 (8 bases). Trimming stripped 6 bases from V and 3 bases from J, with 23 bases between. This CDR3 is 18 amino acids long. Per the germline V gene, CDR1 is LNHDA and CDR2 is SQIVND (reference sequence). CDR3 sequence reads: CASRTIARTGRDTGELFF. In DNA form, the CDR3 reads TGTGCCAGTAGAACCATAGCAAGGACAGGGAGGGACACCGGGGAGCTGTTTTTT.

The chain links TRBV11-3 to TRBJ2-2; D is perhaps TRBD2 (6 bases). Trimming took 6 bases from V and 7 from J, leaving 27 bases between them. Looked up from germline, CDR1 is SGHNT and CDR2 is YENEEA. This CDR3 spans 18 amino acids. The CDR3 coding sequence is TGTGCCAGCAGTCCACGAGGATCAGCGGGCCTCATCGGCGGGGAGCTGTTTTTT. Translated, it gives CASSPRGSAGLIGGELFF.

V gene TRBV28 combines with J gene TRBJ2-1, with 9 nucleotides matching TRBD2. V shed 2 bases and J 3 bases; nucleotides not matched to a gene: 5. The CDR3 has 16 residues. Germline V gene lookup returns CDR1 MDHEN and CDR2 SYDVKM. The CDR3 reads CASSLDAREGYNEQFF. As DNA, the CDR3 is TGTGCCAGCAGTTTAGATGCGCGGGAGGGCTACAATGAGCAGTTCTTC. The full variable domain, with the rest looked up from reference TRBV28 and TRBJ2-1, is DVKVTQSSRYLVKRTGEKVFLECVQDMDHENMFWYRQDPGLGLRLIYFSYDVKMKEKGDIPEGYSVSREKKERFSLILESASTNQTSMYLCASSLDAREGYNEQFFGPGTRLTVL.

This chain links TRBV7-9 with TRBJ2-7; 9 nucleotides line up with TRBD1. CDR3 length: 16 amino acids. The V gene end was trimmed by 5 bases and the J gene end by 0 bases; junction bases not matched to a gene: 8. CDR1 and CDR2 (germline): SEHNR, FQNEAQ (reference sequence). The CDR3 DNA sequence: TGTGCCAGCAGCCAGACAGGGGGTATGAGCTCCTACGAGCAGTACTTC. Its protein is CASSQTGGMSSYEQYF.

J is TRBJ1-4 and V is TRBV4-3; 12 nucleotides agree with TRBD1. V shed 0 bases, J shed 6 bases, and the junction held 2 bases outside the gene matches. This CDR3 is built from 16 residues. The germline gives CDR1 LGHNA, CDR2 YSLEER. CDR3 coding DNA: TGCGCCAGCAGCCAAGATCGGGACAGGGGGCATGAAAAACTGTTTTTT. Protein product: CASSQDRDRGHEKLFF.

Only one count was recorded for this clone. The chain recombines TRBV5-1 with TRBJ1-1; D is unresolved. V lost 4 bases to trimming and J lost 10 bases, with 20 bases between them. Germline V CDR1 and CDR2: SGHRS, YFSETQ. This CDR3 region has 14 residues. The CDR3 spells CASSILTGERGAFF. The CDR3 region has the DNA TGCGCCAGCAGCATACTCACCGGGGAACGCGGAGCTTTCTTT.

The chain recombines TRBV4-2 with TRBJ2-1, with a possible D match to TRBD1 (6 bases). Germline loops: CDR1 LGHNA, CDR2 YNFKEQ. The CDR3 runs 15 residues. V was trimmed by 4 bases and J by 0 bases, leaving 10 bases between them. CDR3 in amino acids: CASSPGQTSYNEQFF. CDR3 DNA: TGTGCCAGCAGCCCAGGACAGACCTCCTACAATGAGCAGTTCTTC.

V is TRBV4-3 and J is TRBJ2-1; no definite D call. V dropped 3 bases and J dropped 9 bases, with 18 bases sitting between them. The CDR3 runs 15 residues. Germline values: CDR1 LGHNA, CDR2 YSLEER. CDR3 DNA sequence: TGCGCCAGCAGCCAGACCGCCTCCTCGGCGCGTGAGCAGTTCTTC. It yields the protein CASSQTASSAREQFF.

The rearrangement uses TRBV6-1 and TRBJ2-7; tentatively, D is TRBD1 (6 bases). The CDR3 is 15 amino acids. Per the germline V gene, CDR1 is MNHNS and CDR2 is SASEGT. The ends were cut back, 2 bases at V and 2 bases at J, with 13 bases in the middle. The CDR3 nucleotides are TGTGCCAGCAGTGAATGGGGGCACTCAACCTACGAGCAGTACTTC. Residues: CASSEWGHSTYEQYF.

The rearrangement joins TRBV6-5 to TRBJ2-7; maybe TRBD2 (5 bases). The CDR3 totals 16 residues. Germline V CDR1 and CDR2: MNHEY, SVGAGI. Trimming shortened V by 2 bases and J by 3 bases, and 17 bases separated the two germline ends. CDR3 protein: CASSYGLSGLLYEQYF. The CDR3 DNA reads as TGTGCCAGCAGTTACGGGCTAAGCGGTCTGCTCTACGAGCAGTACTTC.

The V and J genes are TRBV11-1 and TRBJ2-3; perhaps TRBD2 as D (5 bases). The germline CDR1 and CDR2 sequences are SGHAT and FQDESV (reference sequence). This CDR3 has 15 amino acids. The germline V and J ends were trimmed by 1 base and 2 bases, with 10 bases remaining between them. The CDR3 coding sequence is TGTGCCAGCAGCTTAGAAGCGGTAAACACAGATACGCAGTATTTT. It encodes CASSLEAVNTDTQYF.

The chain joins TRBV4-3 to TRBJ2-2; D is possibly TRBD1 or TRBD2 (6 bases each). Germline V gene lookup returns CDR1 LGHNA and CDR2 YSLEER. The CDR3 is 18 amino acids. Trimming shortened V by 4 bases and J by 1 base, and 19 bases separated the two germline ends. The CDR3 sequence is CASSLLWGRTENTGELFF. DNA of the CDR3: TGCGCCAGCAGCCTGCTTTGGGGGAGGACAGAGAACACCGGGGAGCTGTTTTTT.

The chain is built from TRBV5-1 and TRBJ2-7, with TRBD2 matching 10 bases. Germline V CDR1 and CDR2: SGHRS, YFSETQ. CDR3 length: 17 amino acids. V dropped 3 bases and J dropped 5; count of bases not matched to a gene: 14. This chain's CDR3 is CASSSGKLSGRTNEQYF. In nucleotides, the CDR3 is TGCGCCAGCAGCTCCGGAAAACTTAGCGGGAGGACCAACGAGCAGTACTTC.

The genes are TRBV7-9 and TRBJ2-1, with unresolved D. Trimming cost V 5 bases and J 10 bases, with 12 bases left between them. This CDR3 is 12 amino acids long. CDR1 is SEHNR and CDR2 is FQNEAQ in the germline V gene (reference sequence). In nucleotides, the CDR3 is TGTGCCAGCAGCCCAATGGCTCCGGAGCAGTTCTTC. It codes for CASSPMAPEQFF.

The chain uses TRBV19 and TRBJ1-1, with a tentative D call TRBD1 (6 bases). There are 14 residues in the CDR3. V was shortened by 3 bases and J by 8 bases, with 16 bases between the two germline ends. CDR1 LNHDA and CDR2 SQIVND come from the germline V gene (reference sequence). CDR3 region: CASSIGQTPPEAFF. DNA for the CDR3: TGTGCCAGTAGTATTGGACAGACCCCCCCCGAAGCTTTCTTT.

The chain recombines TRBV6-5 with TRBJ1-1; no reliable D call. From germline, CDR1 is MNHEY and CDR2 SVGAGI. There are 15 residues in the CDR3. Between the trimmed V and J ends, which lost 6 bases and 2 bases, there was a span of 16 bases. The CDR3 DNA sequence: TGTGCCAGCAGACCCCTGGCAGATATAAACACTGAAGCTTTCTTT. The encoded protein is CASRPLADINTEAFF.

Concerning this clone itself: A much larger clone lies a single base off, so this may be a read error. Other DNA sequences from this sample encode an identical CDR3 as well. The CDR3 loop is CASSLGISYEQYF. In nucleotides, the CDR3 is TGTGCCAGCAGTTTAGGGATCTCCTACGAGCAGTACTTC. The chain recombines TRBV27 with TRBJ2-7; D uncertain. Trimming took 2 bases from V and 0 from J, leaving 5 bases between them. CDR1 MNHEY and CDR2 SMNVEV come from the germline V gene (reference sequence). This CDR3 is 13 amino acids long.

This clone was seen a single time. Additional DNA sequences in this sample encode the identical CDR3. The CDR3 bases are TGTGCCAGCAGTTTCGGCAGGGGATACGAGCAGTACTTC. Its protein product is CASSFGRGYEQYF. The chain recombines TRBV28 with TRBJ2-7, with D maybe TRBD1 (6 bases). Trimming removed 3 bases at V and 4 bases at J, with 10 bases between. Germline V gives CDR1 MDHEN, CDR2 SYDVKM. The CDR3 totals 13 residues.

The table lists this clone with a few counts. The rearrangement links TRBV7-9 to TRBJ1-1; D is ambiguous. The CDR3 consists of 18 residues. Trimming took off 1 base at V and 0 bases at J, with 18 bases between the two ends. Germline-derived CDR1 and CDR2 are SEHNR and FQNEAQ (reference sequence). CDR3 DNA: TGTGCCAGCAGCTTAGTAACCACTCAGTGGATCCTGAACACTGAAGCTTTCTTT. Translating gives CASSLVTTQWILNTEAFF.